The 26 T cell receptor beta chains below all came from one sample that was sequenced in a study of neoadjuvant anti-PD-1 for oral cavity cancer. Specified time point: after neoadjuvant nivolumab, at surgical resection. The data were produced by immunoSEQ multiplex PCR, yet TCRdb's version contains in-frame clones alone and is incomplete. The table has 20,000 to 25,000 clones, more than 40% seen once. The specimen was tumor tissue, collected after nivolumab (anti-PD-1) treatment. These receptors were obtained from a person between 35 and 79 years old with oral cavity squamous cell carcinoma.

This clone was recorded a few times. V is TRBV7-9 and J is TRBJ2-7; maybe TRBD1 (6 bases). The CDR3 is 13 amino acids. In germline, CDR1 is SEHNR, CDR2 FQNEAQ (reference sequence). The V and J ends lost 2 bases and 5 bases respectively, with 10 bases between them. DNA for the CDR3: TGTGCCAGCAGCTTATGGGGGCACGACGAGCAGTACTTC. Its protein product is CASSLWGHDEQYF.

The chain recombines TRBV27 with TRBJ1-4; TRBD1 might be the D (6 bases). The germline CDR1 and CDR2 sequences are MNHEY and SMNVEV (reference sequence). Trimming removed 3 bases at V and 8 bases at J, with 10 bases between. CDR3 length: 13 amino acids. CDR3 loop: CASSFGTLEKLFF. In nucleotides, the CDR3 is TGTGCCAGCAGTTTCGGGACACTCGAAAAACTGTTTTTT.

The V gene is TRBV7-2, the J gene TRBJ2-7; the match to TRBD1 covers 8 bases. Germline V gives CDR1 SGHTA, CDR2 FQGNSA. The junction had 7 bases not matched to a gene; V was cut back by 3 bases and J by 6 bases. The CDR3 runs 14 residues. CDR3 bases: TGTGCCAGCAGCTTTGTCACAGGGGGTCCCGAGCAGTACTTC. It is translated as CASSFVTGGPEQYF. The variable domain in full, completed from reference TRBV7-2 and TRBJ2-7, reads GAGVSQSPSNKVTEKGKDVELRCDPISGHTALYWYRQSLGQGLEFLIYFQGNSAPDKSGLPSDRFSAERTGGSVSTLTIQRTQQEDSAVYLCASSFVTGGPEQYFGPGTRLTVT.

This clone was recorded a few times. This chain connects TRBV15 to TRBJ1-4, with no clear D. The CDR3 runs 13 residues. Per germline, CDR1 LNHNV and CDR2 YYDKDF (reference sequence). Trimming stripped 5 bases from V and 4 bases from J, with 8 bases between. CDR3 DNA sequence: TGTGCCACCAGCGGGCGGGGTAATGAAAAACTGTTTTTT. This gives the protein CATSGRGNEKLFF.

The chain carries TRBV4-3 and TRBJ2-4, with 9 bases lining up with TRBD1. Germline V CDR1 and CDR2: LGHNA, YSLEER. Trimming removed 0 bases from V and 8 bases from J; junction bases left unmatched: 8. There are 16 residues in the CDR3. DNA of the CDR3: TGCGCCAGCAGCCAAGACTCCAGGACAGGGGTGGACATTCAGTACTTC. Its protein product is CASSQDSRTGVDIQYF.

This rearrangement joins TRBV30 to TRBJ1-6, with D unclear. CDR1 and CDR2 (germline): GTSNPN, SVGIG (reference sequence). The V gene lost 3 bases and the J gene lost 7 bases, with 13 bases spanning the gap. This CDR3 comprises 14 residues. The CDR3 sequence is CAWSASQANSPLHF. CDR3 DNA sequence: TGTGCCTGGAGCGCCAGTCAGGCCAATTCACCCCTCCACTTT. The complete variable domain, with remaining parts taken from reference TRBV30 and TRBJ1-6, reads SQTIHQWPATLVQPVGSPLSLECTVEGTSNPNLYWYRQAAGRGLQLLFYSVGIGQISSEVPQNLSASRPQDRQFILSSKKLLLSDSGFYLCAWSASQANSPLHFGNGTRLTVT.

This clone was detected only a few times. The chain links TRBV19 to TRBJ1-2, with 9 bases identical to TRBD1. V gave up 7 bases and J gave up 6 bases; unmatched junction bases: 15. The CDR3 is 16 residues long. From germline, CDR1 is LNHDA and CDR2 SQIVND (reference sequence). The CDR3 loop is CASKSLGIRDRDGYTF. CDR3 DNA: TGTGCCAGTAAGAGCTTGGGGATCCGGGACAGGGATGGCTACACCTTC.

The chain joins TRBV5-4 to TRBJ1-4; 7 bases fit TRBD1. This CDR3 has 15 amino acids. Germline trimming cut 4 bases from V and 7 bases from J; bases unmatched to any gene: 10. Germline V gene data show CDR1 as SGHNT and CDR2 as YYREEE (reference sequence). The DNA for the CDR3 is TGTGCCAGCAGCCTTTCAGGGGGGGATCGTGAAAAACTGTTTTTT. This translates into CASSLSGGDREKLFF.

In its sample, this clone ranks as medium-sized. This sequence joins TRBV5-6 and TRBJ2-5; D is unresolved. This CDR3 spans 13 amino acids. The germline V gene has CDR1 SGHDT and CDR2 YYEEEE. The V gene lost 4 bases and the J gene lost 4 bases, with 11 bases spanning the gap. The DNA for the CDR3 is TGTGCCAGCAGCCGTGTCTTGGGAGAGACCCAGTACTTC. Its protein product is CASSRVLGETQYF.

The chain is built from TRBV19 and TRBJ1-1; D gene ambiguous. V was trimmed by 3 bases and J by 1 base, leaving 6 bases between them. This CDR3 has 13 amino acids. Looked up from germline, CDR1 is LNHDA and CDR2 is SQIVND (reference sequence). The CDR3 loop is CASSMTANTEAFF. CDR3 coding DNA: TGTGCCAGTAGTATGACCGCGAACACTGAAGCTTTCTTT.

This clone was recorded a few times. Distinct nucleotide sequences in the sample also encode this CDR3. The chain uses TRBV6-5 and TRBJ2-7; 11 bases align to TRBD2. CDR1 and CDR2 (germline): MNHEY, SVGAGI. The length of the CDR3 is 15 residues. V lost 6 bases to trimming and J lost 1 base; unmatched junction nucleotides: 5. CDR3 protein: CASSPGTSGSYEQYF. CDR3 sequence (DNA): TGTGCCAGCAGCCCAGGGACTAGCGGATCCTACGAGCAGTACTTC.

This clone was found a few times. The V and J genes are TRBV10-3 and TRBJ1-5; unclear D gene. Germline V gene data show CDR1 as ENHRY and CDR2 as SYGVKD. The CDR3 runs to 15 residues. V lost 0 bases, J lost 4 bases, and 10 bases lay in between. The chain's CDR3 is CAISESSGRNQPQHF. CDR3 nucleotide sequence: TGTGCCATCAGTGAGTCGTCAGGAAGAAATCAGCCCCAGCATTTT.

The gene calls are TRBV15 and TRBJ2-7, with 8 bases aligning to TRBD1. CDR3 length: 15 amino acids. V shed 1 base, J shed 6 bases, and the junction held 8 bases outside the gene matches. Germline V gives CDR1 LNHNV, CDR2 YYDKDF (reference sequence). Here the CDR3 reads CATSRAGQGRGEQYF. In DNA form, the CDR3 reads TGTGCCACCAGCAGAGCCGGACAGGGTCGGGGCGAGCAGTACTTC.

This clone came up a few times. V gene TRBV10-3 combines with J gene TRBJ1-6; possibly TRBD1 for D (5 bases). Trimming pared 10 bases from V and 0 bases from J, leaving 16 bases between. CDR1 is ENHRY and CDR2 is SYGVKD in the germline V gene. This CDR3 region has 16 residues. The CDR3 sequence: CATLDPGSSYNSPLHF. The CDR3 DNA sequence: TGTGCCACTTTAGATCCAGGGAGCTCCTATAATTCACCCCTCCACTTT.

J is TRBJ1-1 and V is TRBV5-4, with TRBD1 as a possible D gene (6 bases). Between the trimmed V and J ends, which lost 7 bases and 5 bases, there was a span of 18 bases. This CDR3 comprises 14 residues. Germline CDR1 is SGHNT and CDR2 is YYREEE (reference sequence). The CDR3 loop is CASPSLQGGTEAFF. CDR3 nucleotide sequence: TGTGCCAGCCCCTCTCTACAGGGTGGTACTGAAGCTTTCTTT.

V and J are TRBV9 and TRBJ2-2; D not resolved. V shed 0 bases and J shed 9 bases, with 9 bases lying between them. The CDR3 spans 13 residues. Germline V lookup: CDR1 SGDLS, CDR2 YYNGEE. The CDR3 region has the DNA TGTGCCAGCAGCGTAGACCCCATTAGGGAGCTGTTTTTT. As protein: CASSVDPIRELFF. The variable domain in full, with the rest retrieved from reference TRBV9 and TRBJ2-2, is DSGVTQTPKHLITATGQRVTLRCSPRSGDLSVYWYQQSLDQGLQFLIQYYNGEERAKGNILERFSAQQFPDLHSELNLSSLELGDSALYFCASSVDPIRELFFGEGSRLTVL.

The chain recombines TRBV7-9 with TRBJ2-7, with TRBD1 matching over 7 bases. The CDR3 is made up of 15 amino acids. J was trimmed by 5 bases and V by 1 base; bases with no gene match: 8. In germline, CDR1 is SEHNR, CDR2 FQNEAQ (reference sequence). This CDR3 is CASSLVGTVLHEQYF. DNA of the CDR3: TGTGCCAGCAGCTTAGTCGGGACAGTCCTCCACGAGCAGTACTTC.

The chain recombines TRBV7-9 with TRBJ2-3; 7 nucleotides align to TRBD1. V was clipped by 7 bases and J by 0 bases; unmatched bases: 13. From germline, CDR1 is SEHNR and CDR2 FQNEAQ (reference sequence). The CDR3 covers 17 residues. The CDR3 loop is CASTSRQTGRSTDTQYF. The CDR3 DNA reads as TGTGCCAGCACCTCCCGCCAGACAGGGCGAAGCACAGATACGCAGTATTTT.

CDR3 region: CASRVAYEQYF. The CDR3 nucleotides read TGTGCCAGCAGAGTAGCCTACGAGCAGTACTTC. The chain has TRBV6-1 and TRBJ2-7, with no clear D. The CDR3 spans 11 residues. V dropped 6 bases and J dropped 2 bases, with 5 bases sitting between them. Germline V gene data show CDR1 as MNHNS and CDR2 as SASEGT.

The chain couples TRBV2 to TRBJ2-1; possible D gene TRBD1, 7 bases. Germline V CDR1 and CDR2: SNHLY, FYNNEI. The V end was cut by 1 base, the J end by 4 bases, with 14 bases between. This CDR3 comprises 16 residues. The CDR3 here is CASSEEEGAGYNEQFF. DNA for the CDR3: TGTGCCAGCAGTGAAGAGGAGGGGGCGGGTTACAATGAGCAGTTCTTC.

This clone has a handful of counts. V and J are TRBV9 and TRBJ2-2, with 10 bases aligning to TRBD1. Germline loops: CDR1 SGDLS, CDR2 YYNGEE. The CDR3 has 14 amino acids. V lost 6 bases and J lost 8; bases outside the gene matches: 7. The CDR3 sequence: CASNQDRGPGELFF. As DNA, the CDR3 is TGTGCCAGCAACCAAGACAGGGGGCCAGGGGAGCTGTTTTTT.

The sample holds a few counts of this clone. Here the CDR3 DNA reads TGTGCCAGCATGTTAGAGCGGGGGGTTTCCTACGAGCAGTACTTC. It codes for CASMLERGVSYEQYF. V and J are TRBV6-5 and TRBJ2-7; 9 bases are a match to TRBD2. Per the germline V gene, CDR1 is MNHEY and CDR2 is SVGAGI. The CDR3 has 15 amino acids. V gave up 7 bases and J gave up 1 base; unmatched junction bases: 8.

The chain has TRBV6-5 and TRBJ2-7, with D possibly being TRBD1 (6 bases). The germline CDR1 and CDR2 sequences are MNHEY and SVGAGI. Trimming removed 5 bases from V and 2 bases from J, with 13 bases in between. The CDR3 has 14 residues. The CDR3 spells CASSLDRFPYEQYF. The CDR3 DNA sequence: TGTGCCAGCAGTCTGGACAGATTCCCCTACGAGCAGTACTTC.

The chain has TRBV25-1 and TRBJ2-1; D unresolved. The germline gives CDR1 MGHDK, CDR2 SYGVNS. This CDR3 spans 15 amino acids. Trimming pared 4 bases from V and 2 bases from J, leaving 12 bases between. CDR3: CASSVRSYPYNEQFF. CDR3 coding DNA: TGTGCCAGCAGTGTCCGCTCGTACCCCTACAATGAGCAGTTCTTC.

This clone was counted only a few times. The chain carries TRBV6-5 and TRBJ2-1; D possibly matches TRBD1 or TRBD2 (5 bases each). Trimming took off 2 bases at V and 6 bases at J, with 11 bases between the two ends. The CDR3 sequence is 14 residues long. Per germline, CDR1 MNHEY and CDR2 SVGAGI. CDR3 nucleotide sequence: TGTGCCAGCAGTTACCAGAGGGGTGGCAATGAGCAGTTCTTC. Its protein is CASSYQRGGNEQFF.

The chain joins TRBV11-1 to TRBJ1-1; maybe TRBD1 (6 bases). V lost 0 bases to trimming and J lost 4 bases, with 15 bases between them. The CDR3 totals 16 residues. Germline CDR1 and CDR2: SGHAT and FQDESV (reference sequence). The CDR3 protein is CASSLAGGWGGTEAFF. The CDR3 DNA reads as TGTGCCAGCAGCTTAGCGGGGGGCTGGGGAGGCACTGAAGCTTTCTTT. Variable domain in full (rest from reference TRBV11-1 and TRBJ1-1): EAEVAQSPRYKITEKSQAVAFWCDPISGHATLYWYRQILGQGPELLVQFQDESVVDDSQLPKDRFSAERLKGVDSTLKIQPAELGDSAMYLCASSLAGGWGGTEAFFGQGTRLTVV.